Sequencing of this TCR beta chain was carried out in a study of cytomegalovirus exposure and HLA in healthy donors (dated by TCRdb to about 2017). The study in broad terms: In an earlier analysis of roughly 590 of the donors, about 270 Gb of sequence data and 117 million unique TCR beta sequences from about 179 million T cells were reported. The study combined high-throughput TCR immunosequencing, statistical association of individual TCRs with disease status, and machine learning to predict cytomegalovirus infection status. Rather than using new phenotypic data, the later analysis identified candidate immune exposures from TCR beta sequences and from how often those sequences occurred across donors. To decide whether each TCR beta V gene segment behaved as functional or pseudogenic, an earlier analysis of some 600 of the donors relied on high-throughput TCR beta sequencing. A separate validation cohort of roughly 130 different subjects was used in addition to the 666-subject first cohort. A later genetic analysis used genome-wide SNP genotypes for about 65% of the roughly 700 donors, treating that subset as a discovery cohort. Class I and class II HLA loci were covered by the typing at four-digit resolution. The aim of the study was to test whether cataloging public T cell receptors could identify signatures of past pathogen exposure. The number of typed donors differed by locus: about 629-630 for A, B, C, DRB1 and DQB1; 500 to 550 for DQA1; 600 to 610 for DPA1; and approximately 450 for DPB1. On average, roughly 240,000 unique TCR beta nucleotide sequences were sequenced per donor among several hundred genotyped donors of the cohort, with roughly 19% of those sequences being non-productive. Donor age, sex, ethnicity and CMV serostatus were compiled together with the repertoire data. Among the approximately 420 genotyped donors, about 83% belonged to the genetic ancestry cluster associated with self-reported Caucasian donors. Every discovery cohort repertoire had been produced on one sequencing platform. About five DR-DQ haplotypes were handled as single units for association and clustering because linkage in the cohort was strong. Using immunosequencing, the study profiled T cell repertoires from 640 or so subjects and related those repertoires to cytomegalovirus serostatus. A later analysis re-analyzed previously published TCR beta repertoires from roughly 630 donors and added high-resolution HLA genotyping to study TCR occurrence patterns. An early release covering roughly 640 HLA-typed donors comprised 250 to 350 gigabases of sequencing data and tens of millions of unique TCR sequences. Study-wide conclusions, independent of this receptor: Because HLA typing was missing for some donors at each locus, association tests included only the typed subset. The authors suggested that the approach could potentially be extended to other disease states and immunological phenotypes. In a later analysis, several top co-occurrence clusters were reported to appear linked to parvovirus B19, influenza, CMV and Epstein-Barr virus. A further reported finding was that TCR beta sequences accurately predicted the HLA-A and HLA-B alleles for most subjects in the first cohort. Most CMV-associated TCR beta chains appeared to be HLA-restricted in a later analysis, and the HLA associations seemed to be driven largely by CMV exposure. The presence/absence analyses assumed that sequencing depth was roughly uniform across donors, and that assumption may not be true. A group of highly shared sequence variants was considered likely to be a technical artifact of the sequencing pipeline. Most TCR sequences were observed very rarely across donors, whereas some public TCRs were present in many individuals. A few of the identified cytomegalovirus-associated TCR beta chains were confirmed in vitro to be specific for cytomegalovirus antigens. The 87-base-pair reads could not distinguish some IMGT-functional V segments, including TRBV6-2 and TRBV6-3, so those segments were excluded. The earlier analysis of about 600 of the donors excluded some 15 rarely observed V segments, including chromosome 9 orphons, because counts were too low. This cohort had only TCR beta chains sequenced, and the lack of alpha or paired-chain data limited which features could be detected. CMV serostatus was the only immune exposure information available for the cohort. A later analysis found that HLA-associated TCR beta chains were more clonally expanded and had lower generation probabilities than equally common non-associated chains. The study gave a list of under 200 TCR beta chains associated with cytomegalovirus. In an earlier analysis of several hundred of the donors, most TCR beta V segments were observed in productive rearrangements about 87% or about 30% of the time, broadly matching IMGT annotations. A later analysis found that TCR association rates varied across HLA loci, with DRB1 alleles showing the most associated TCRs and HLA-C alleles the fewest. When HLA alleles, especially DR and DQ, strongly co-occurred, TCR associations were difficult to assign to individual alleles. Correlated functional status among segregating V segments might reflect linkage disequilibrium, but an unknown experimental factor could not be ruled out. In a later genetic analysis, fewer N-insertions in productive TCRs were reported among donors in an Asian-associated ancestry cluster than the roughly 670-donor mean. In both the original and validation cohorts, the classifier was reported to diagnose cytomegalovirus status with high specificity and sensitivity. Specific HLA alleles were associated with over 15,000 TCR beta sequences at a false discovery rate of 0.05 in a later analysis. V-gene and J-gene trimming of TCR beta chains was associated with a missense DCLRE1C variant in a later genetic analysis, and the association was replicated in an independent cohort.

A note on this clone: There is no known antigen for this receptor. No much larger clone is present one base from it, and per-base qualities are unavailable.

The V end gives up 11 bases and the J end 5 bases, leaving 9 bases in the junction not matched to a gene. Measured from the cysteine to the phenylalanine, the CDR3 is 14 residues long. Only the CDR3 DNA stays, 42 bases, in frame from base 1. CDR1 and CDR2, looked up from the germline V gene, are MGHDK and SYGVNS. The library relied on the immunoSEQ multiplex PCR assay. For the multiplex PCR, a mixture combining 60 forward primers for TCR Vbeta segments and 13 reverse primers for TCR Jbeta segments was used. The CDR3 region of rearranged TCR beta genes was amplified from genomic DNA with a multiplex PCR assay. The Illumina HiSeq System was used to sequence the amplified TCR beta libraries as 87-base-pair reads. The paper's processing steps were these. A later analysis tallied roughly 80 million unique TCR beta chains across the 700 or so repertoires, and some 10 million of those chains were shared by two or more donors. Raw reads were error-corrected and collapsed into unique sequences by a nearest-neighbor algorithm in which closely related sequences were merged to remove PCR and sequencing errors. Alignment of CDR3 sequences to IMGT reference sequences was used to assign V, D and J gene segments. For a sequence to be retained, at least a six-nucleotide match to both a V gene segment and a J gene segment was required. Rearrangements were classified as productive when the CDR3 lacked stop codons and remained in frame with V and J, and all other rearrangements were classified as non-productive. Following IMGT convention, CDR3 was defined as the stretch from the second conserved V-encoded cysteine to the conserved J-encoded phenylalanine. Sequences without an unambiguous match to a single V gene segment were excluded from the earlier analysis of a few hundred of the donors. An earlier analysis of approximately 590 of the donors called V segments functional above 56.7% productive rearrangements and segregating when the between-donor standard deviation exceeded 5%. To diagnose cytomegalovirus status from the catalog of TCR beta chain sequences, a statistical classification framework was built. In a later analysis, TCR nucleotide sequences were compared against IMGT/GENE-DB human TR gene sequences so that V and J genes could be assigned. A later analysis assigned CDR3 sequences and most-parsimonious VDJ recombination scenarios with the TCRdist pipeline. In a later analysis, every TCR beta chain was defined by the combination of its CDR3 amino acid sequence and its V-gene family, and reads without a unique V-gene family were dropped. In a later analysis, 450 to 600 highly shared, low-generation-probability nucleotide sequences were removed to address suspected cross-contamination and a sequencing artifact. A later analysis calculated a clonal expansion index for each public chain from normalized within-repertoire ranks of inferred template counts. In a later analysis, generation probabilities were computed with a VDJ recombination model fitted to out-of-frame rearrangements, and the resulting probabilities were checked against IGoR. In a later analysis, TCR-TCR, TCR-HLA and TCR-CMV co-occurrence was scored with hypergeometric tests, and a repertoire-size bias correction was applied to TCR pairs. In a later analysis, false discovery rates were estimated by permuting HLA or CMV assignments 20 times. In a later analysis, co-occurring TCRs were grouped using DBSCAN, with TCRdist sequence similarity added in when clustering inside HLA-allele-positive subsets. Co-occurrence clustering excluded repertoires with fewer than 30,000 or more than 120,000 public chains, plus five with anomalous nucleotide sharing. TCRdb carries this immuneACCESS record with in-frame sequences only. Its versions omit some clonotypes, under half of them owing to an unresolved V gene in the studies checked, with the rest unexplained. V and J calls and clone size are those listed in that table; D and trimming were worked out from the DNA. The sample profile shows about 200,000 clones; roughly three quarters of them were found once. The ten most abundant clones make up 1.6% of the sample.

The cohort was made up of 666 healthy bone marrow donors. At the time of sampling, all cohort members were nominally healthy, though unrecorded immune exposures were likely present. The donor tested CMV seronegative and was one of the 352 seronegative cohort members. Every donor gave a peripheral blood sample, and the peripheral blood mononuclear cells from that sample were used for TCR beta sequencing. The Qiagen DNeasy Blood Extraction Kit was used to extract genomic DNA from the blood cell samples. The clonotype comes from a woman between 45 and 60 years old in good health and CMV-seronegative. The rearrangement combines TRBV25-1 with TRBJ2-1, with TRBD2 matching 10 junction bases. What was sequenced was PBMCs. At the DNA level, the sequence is TGTGCCTGCGCTCTAGCGGGGGCTAACAATGAGCAGTTCTTC. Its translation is CACALAGANNEQFF.